This TCR beta chain originates from a study of cytomegalovirus exposure and HLA in healthy donors. PCR was performed using 60 Vbeta and 13 Jbeta primers. Libraries were prepared by immunoSEQ multiplex PCR; TCRdb keeps only in-frame clonotypes and omits some of them. The sample has roughly 190,000 clones; roughly 77% are singletons. The sequence derives from a woman in her 30s in good health and CMV-seropositive. Sequenced input: PBMCs.

The CDR3 region has the DNA TGTGCCAGCAGTTTCTTTCCCCGTGACAGAGAAGAAGAGACCCAGTACTTC. Its protein is CASSFFPRDREEETQYF. V usage is TRBV27 and J usage is TRBJ2-5; the D gene is possibly TRBD1 (5 bases). The CDR3 is 17 residues long. Germline assignment: CDR1 MNHEY and CDR2 SMNVEV (reference sequence). Trimming removed 3 bases at V and 3 bases at J, with 20 bases between.